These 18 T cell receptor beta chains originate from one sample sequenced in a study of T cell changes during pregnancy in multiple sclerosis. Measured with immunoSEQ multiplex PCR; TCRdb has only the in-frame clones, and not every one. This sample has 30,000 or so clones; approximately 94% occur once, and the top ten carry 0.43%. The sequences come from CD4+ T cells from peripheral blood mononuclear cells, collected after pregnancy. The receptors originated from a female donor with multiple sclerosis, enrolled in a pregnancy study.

The CDR3 reads CASSLDRPNTGELFF. In DNA form, the CDR3 reads TGCGCCAGCAGCCTGGACAGGCCGAACACCGGGGAGCTGTTTTTT. V is TRBV5-1 and J is TRBJ2-2; 7 bases map to TRBD1. CDR1 and CDR2 from the germline V gene are SGHRS and YFSETQ. Trimming removed 4 bases from V and 0 bases from J; junction bases left unmatched: 3. The CDR3 spans 15 residues.

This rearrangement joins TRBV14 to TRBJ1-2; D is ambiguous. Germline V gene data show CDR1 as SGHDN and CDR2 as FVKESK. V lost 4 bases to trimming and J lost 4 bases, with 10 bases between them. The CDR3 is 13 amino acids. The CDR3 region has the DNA TGTGCCAGCAGCCGGAGGGAGACCTATGGCTACACCTTC. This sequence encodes CASSRRETYGYTF. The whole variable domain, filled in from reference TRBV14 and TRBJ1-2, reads EAGVTQFPSHSVIEKGQTVTLRCDPISGHDNLYWYRRVMGKEIKFLLHFVKESKQDESGMPNNRFLAERTGGTYSTLKVQPAELEDSGVYFCASSRRETYGYTFGSGTRLTVV.

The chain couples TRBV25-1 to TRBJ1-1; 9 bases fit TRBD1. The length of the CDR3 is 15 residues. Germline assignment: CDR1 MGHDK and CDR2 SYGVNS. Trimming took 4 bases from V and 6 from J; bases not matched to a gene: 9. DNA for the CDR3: TGTGCCAGCAGTGCCGTACAGGGGGCGACAGCTGAAGCTTTCTTT. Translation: CASSAVQGATAEAFF. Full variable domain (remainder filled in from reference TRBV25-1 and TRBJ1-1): EADIYQTPRYLVIGTGKKITLECSQTMGHDKMYWYQQDPGMELHLIHYSYGVNSTEKGDLSSESTVSRIRTEHFPLTLESARPSHTSQYLCASSAVQGATAEAFFGQGTRLTVV.

The CDR3, as DNA: TGTGCCAGCAGCTTAGTTACGGGCACTGAAGCTTTCTTT. It is translated as CASSLVTGTEAFF. The rearrangement joins TRBV7-9 to TRBJ1-1; no clear D. Per germline, CDR1 SEHNR and CDR2 FQNEAQ (reference sequence). Trimming took off 1 base at V and 4 bases at J, with 7 bases between the two ends. The CDR3 loop spans 13 amino acids.

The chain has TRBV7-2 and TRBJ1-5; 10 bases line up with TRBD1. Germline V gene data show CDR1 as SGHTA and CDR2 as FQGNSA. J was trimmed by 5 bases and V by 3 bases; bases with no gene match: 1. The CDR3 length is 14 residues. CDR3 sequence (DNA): TGTGCCAGCAGCTTGACAGGGGGCGATCAGCCCCAGCATTTT. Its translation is CASSLTGGDQPQHF.

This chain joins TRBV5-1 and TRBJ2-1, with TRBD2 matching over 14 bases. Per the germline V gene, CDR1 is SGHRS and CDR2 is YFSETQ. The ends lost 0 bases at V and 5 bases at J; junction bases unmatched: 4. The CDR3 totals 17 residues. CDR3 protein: CASSLGLAGGPNNEQFF. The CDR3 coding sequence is TGCGCCAGCAGCTTGGGACTAGCGGGAGGGCCTAACAATGAGCAGTTCTTC.

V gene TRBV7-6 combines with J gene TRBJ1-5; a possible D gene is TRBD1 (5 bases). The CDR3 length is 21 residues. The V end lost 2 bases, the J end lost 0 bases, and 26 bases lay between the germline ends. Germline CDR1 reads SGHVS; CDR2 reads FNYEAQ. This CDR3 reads CASSLFAWRGQGKYSNQPQHF. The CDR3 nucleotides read TGTGCCAGCAGCTTATTTGCCTGGAGGGGCCAGGGAAAGTATAGCAATCAGCCCCAGCATTTT.

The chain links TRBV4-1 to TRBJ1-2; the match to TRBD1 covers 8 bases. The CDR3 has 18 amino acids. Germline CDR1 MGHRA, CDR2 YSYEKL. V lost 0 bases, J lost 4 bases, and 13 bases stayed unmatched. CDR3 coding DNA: TGCGCCAGCAGCCAAGATGGTTTTGGGGGCAGGGGGCTCTATGGCTACACCTTC. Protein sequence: CASSQDGFGGRGLYGYTF.

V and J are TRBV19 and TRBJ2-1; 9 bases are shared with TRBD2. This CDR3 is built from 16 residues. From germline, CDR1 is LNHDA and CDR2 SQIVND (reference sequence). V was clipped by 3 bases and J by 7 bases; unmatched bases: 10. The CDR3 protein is CASSILGGGAYNEQFF. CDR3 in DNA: TGTGCCAGTAGTATTCTGGGCGGGGGGGCGTATAATGAGCAGTTCTTC.

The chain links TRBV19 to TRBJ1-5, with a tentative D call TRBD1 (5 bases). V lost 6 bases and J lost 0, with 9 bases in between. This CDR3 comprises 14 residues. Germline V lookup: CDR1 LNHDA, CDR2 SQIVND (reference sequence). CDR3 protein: CASRTEYSNQPQHF. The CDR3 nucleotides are TGTGCCAGTAGGACAGAGTATAGCAATCAGCCCCAGCATTTT.

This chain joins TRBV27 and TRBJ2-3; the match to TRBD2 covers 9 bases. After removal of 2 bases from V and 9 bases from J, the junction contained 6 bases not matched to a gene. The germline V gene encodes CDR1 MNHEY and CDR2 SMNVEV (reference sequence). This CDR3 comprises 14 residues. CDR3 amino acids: CASSLGGGARTQYF. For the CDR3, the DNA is TGTGCCAGCAGTTTAGGCGGGGGGGCTCGCACGCAGTATTTT.

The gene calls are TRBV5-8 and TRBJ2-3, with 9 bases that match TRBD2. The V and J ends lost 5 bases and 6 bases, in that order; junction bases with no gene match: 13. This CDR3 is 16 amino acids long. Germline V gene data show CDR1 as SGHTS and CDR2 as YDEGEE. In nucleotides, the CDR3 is TGTGCCAGCAGTCATTGGGGGCGCGGGAGGGGTGATACGCAGTATTTT. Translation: CASSHWGRGRGDTQYF.

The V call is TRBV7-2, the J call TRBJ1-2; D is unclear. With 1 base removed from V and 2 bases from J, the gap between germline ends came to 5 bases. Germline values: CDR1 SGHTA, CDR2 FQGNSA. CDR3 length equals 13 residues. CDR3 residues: CASSLEQNYGYTF. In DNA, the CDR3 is TGTGCCAGCAGCTTAGAACAGAACTATGGCTACACCTTC.

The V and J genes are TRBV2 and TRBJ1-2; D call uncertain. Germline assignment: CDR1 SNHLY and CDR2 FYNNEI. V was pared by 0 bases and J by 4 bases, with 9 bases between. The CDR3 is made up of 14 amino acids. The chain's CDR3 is CASSEAFLFYGYTF. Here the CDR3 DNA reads TGTGCCAGCAGTGAAGCTTTTCTCTTCTATGGCTACACCTTC.

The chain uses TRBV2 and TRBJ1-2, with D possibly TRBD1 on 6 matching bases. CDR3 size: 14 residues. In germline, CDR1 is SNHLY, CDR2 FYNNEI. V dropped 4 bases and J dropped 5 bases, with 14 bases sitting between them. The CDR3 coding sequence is TGTGCCAGCAGTGGGCAGGGCAGGGGATATGGCTACACCTTC. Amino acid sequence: CASSGQGRGYGYTF.

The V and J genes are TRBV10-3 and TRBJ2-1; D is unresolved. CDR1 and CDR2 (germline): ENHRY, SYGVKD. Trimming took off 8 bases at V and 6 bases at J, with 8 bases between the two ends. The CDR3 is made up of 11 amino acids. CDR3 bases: TGTGCCATCGGTAGCTCCAATGAGCAGTTCTTC. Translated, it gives CAIGSSNEQFF.

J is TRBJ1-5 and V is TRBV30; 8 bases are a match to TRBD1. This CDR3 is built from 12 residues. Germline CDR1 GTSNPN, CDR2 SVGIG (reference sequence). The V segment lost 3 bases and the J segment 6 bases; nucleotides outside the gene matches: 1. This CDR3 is CAWSQGAQPQHF. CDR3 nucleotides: TGTGCCTGGAGCCAGGGGGCTCAGCCCCAGCATTTT. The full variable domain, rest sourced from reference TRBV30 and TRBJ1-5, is SQTIHQWPATLVQPVGSPLSLECTVEGTSNPNLYWYRQAAGRGLQLLFYSVGIGQISSEVPQNLSASRPQDRQFILSSKKLLLSDSGFYLCAWSQGAQPQHFGDGTRLSIL.

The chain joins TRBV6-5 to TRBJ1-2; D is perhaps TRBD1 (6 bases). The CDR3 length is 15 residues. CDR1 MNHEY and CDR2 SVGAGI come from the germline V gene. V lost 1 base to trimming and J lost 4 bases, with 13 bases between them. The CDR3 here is CASSYFGGPGYGYTF. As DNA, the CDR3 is TGTGCCAGCAGTTACTTCGGGGGGCCTGGCTATGGCTACACCTTC.